A selection of T cell receptor beta chains follows, all from one sample in a study of OX40 agonist ivuxolimab in advanced cancers. Sequencing used immunoSEQ multiplex PCR; TCRdb keeps in-frame clones, though not all of them. This table has some 49,000 clones, roughly 85% appearing once. The sequencing used CD4+ or CD8+ T cells sorted from blood, collected in a trial of the OX40 agonist ivuxolimab. The receptors shown here come from an adult with an advanced solid tumor such as melanoma, head and neck, liver or kidney cancer. The CDR3 runs from the conserved cysteine through the conserved F or W. Fields, in order: D gene, clone size, J gene, V gene, CDR3 DNA, CDR3 protein. A D gene is named only where the DNA matches it firmly. Some rows have no size entry. The others give once, few or many, or a class for an expanded clone.

>NA|NA|TRBJ2-3|TRBV9
TGTGCCAGCAGCGTAAAACAGACAACAGATACGCAGTATTTT
CASSVKQTTDTQYF
>NA|NA|TRBJ2-2|TRBV5-1
TGCGCCAGCAGCCCCTTCGGGGGAGACAACACCGGGGAGCTGTTTTTT
CASSPFGGDNTGELFF
>TRBD1|NA|TRBJ1-2|TRBV9
TGTGCCAGCAGCTCCAGGACAGGGGCATATGGCTACACCTTC
CASSSRTGAYGYTF
>TRBD1|once|TRBJ2-5|TRBV19
TGTGCCAGTAGTACCCAGGGGGCTGGCGAGACCCAGTACTTC
CASSTQGAGETQYF
>TRBD2|NA|TRBJ2-3|TRBV5-1
TGCGCCAGCCGGGGACTAGGGACTTTGAAAAACACAGATACGCAGTATTTT
CASRGLGTLKNTDTQYF
>TRBD1|NA|TRBJ1-2|TRBV6-5
TGTGCCAGCAGCTTCGACAGGGGTCAATATGGCTACACCTTC
CASSFDRGQYGYTF
>TRBD1|NA|TRBJ1-1|TRBV13
TGTGCCAGCAACCTGGACAGGGCACTGGACACTGAAGCTTTCTTT
CASNLDRALDTEAFF
>TRBD1|NA|TRBJ1-2|TRBV5-1
TGCGCCAGCAGCTTGGGGACAGGATCTACCTATGGCTACACCTTC
CASSLGTGSTYGYTF
>TRBD1|NA|TRBJ2-2|TRBV10-3
TGTGCCATCAAAGGGGTGGCCGGGACAGGGGGCACCGGGGAGCTGTTTTTT
CAIKGVAGTGGTGELFF
>NA|NA|TRBJ2-3|TRBV28
TGTGCCAGCCGGGACTCCCTTAGCACAGATACGCAGTATTTT
CASRDSLSTDTQYF
>NA|NA|TRBJ1-6|TRBV6-5
TGTGCCATCTCCGTGAGGGGCCCCTATAATTCACCCCTCCACTTT
CAISVRGPYNSPLHF
>TRBD1|NA|TRBJ2-7|TRBV6-1
TGTGCCAGCAGGCAGGGGGTGTACGAGCAGTACTTC
CASRQGVYEQYF
>TRBD1|NA|TRBJ2-7|TRBV6-5
TGTGCCAGCCGACAGGGTCTAACCGAGCAGTACTTC
CASRQGLTEQYF